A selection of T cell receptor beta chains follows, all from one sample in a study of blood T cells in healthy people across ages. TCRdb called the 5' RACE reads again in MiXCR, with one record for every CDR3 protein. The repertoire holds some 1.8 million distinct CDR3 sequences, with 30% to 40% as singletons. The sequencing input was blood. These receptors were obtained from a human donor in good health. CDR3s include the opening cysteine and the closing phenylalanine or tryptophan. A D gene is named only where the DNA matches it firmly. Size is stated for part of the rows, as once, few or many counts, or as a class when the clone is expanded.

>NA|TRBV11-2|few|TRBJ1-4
TGTGCCAGCAGCTTAGATTTGAAACTGTTTTTT
CASSLDLKLFF
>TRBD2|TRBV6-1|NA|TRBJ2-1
TGTGCCAGCAGCCTCGGACTAGCGGGGACCGAGCAGTTCTTC
CASSLGLAGTEQFF
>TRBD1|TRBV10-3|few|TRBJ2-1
TGTGCCATCAGAGGAAGCCGGACAGGGAGAAATGAGCAGTTCTTC
CAIRGSRTGRNEQFF
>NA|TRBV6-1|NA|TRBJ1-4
TGTGCCAGCCACGGAATTCAAACAGGGTCTAATGAAAAACTGTTTTTT
CASHGIQTGSNEKLFF
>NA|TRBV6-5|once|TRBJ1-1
TGTGCCAGCAGTTACTCTGGTTATAAGAACACTGAAGCTTTCTTT
CASSYSGYKNTEAFF
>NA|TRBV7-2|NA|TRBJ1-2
TGTGCCAGCAGCTTCGGGGACACACTTTCTGGCTACACCTTC
CASSFGDTLSGYTF
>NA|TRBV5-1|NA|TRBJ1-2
TGCGCCAGCAGCTTGTCTCGGGGGCCCTATGGCTACACCTTC
CASSLSRGPYGYTF
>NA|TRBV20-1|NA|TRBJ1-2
TGCAGTGCTAGAGGCGTCTGGGGGGGGGACTATGGCTACACCTTC
CSARGVWGGDYGYTF
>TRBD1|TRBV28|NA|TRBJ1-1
TGTGCCAGCAGTCCACAGGGGTTACGGAACACTGAAGCTTTCTTT
CASSPQGLRNTEAFF
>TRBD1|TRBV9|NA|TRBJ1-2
TGTGCCAGCAGCGTAGAGCCCGAGGGACGACAGGGAAACTATGGCTACACCTTC
CASSVEPEGRQGNYGYTF
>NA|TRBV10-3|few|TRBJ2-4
TGTGCCATCAGCCCTATCGGGATGACTGGTTACAATGAGCAGTACTTC
CAISPIGMTGYNEQYF
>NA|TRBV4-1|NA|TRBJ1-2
TGCGCCAGCAGCCCCTCCGTCCGTAACTATGGCTACACCTTC
CASSPSVRNYGYTF
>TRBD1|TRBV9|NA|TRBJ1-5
TGTGCCAGCAGCGGGGGACAGGGGATGTACCAGCCCCAGCATTTT
CASSGGQGMYQPQHF
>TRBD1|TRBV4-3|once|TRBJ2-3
TGCGCCAGCAGCCAAGATGTAAGGCGTGACAGGGGTTTATACACAGATACGCAGTATTTT
CASSQDVRRDRGLYTDTQYF
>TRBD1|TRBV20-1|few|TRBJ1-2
TGCAGTGCTAGTAGGCAGGGGGAAGGCCTCTATGGCTACACCTTC
CSASRQGEGLYGYTF
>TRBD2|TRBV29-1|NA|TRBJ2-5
TGCAGCGTTTCGGGACTAGCGGACGAAGAGACCCAGTACTTC
CSVSGLADEETQYF
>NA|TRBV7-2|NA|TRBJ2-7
TGTGCCAGCAGCTTATATGGGGGAAATTCCTACGAGCAGTACTTC
CASSLYGGNSYEQYF
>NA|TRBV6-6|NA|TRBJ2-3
TGTGCCAGCAGTTACGGGACTTCCTCCCCAGATACGCAGTATTTT
CASSYGTSSPDTQYF
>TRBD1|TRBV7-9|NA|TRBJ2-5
TGTGCCAGCAGCTTATTTCAAGGGACAGGGGAAGAGACCCAGTACTTC
CASSLFQGTGEETQYF
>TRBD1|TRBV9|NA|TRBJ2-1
TGTGCCAGCAGCGTAGGTCCCGGACAGGGCAATGAGCAGTTCTTC
CASSVGPGQGNEQFF
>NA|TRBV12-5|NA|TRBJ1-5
TGTGCATCACTGGGCGACATTTACGATCAGCCCCAGCATTTT
CASLGDIYDQPQHF
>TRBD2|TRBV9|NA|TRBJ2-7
TGTGCCAGCAGCGTAGGAACTAGCGTGGGAGAGCAGTACTTC
CASSVGTSVGEQYF
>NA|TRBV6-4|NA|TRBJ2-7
TGTGCCAGCAGTGGCTCATCCACCGGGCACAGTGCCTACGAGCAGTACTTC
CASSGSSTGHSAYEQYF
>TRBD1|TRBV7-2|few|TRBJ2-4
TGTGCCAGCAGCTTAGCCAGGGGGATAGCCAAAAACATTCAGTACTTC
CASSLARGIAKNIQYF
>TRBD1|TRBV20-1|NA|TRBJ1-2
TGCAGTGCTAGAGATACCAGGGGGCTTATTGGCTACACCTTC
CSARDTRGLIGYTF
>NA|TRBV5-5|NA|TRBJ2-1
TGTGCCAGCAGCTATTACTTGATATCTGACAATGAGCAGTTCTTC
CASSYYLISDNEQFF
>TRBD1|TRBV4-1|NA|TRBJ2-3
TGCGCCAGCAGCCAGGCCCCCCAGGGGACAGGCTCCCATACGCAGTATTTT
CASSQAPQGTGSHTQYF
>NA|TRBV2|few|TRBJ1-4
TGTGCCAGAGGGAGTGGGGCAACTAATGAAAAACTGTTTTTT
CARGSGATNEKLFF
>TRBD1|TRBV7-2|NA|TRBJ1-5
TGTGCCAGCAGCTTATTGGGACAGCCTAATCAGCCCCAGCATTTT
CASSLLGQPNQPQHF
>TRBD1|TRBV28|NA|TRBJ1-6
TGTGCCAGCATTGAGGGGGCTGAGAATTCACCCCTCCACTTT
CASIEGAENSPLHF
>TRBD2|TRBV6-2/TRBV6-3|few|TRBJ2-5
TGTGCCAGCAGTTACGGAGGACTAGCGGGGCGACTGCGACAAGAGACCCAGTACTTC
CASSYGGLAGRLRQETQYF
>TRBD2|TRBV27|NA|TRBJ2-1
TGTGCCAGCAGGCTGACTAGCGGGGGGAGCAATGAGCAGTTCTTC
CASRLTSGGSNEQFF
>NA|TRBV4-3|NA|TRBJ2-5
TGCGCCAGCAGCCAAGATAGGGTGAGGAGGGGAGAGACCCAGTACTTC
CASSQDRVRRGETQYF
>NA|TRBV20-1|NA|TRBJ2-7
TGCAGTGCTAGGCCCCAAGGGGCCGAGCAGTACTTC
CSARPQGAEQYF
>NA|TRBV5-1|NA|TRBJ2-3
TGCGCCAGCAGCTTGGAAGGGCGGGGCGCAGATACGCAGTATTTT
CASSLEGRGADTQYF
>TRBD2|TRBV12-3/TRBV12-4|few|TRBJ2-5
TGTGCCAGCACCTTGACTAGCGGGGCCAAGGGAGAGACCCAGTACTTC
CASTLTSGAKGETQYF
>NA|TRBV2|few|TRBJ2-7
TGTGCCAGCAGTGATGGGCAGGGGAATAGTGAGCAGTACTTC
CASSDGQGNSEQYF
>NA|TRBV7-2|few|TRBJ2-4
TGTGCCAGCAGCTTAGTATCGCGGCAGGGCCTAGCCAAAAACATTCAGTACTTC
CASSLVSRQGLAKNIQYF
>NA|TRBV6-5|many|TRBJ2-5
TGTGCCAGTGGGCCTGAAGAGACCCAGTACTTC
CASGPEETQYF
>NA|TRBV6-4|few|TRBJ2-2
TGTGCCAGCAGTGATTCTGGGGGGACCGGGGAGCTGTTTTTT
CASSDSGGTGELFF